The subject of this entry is one T cell receptor (beta chain). The target antigen is unknown. The sample belongs to a study of blood T cells in healthy people across ages. The study, taken as a whole, reports: From one million sequenced T cells, diversity estimates were lower bounds.

V lost 5 bases to trimming and J lost 8 bases, with 18 bases between them. This CDR3 comprises 14 residues. CDR1 and CDR2 from the germline V gene are MGHRA and YSYEKL. A second roughly 6 to 12 cycle PCR used barcoded and J-beta primers. Using its own MiXCR run on the 5' RACE reads, TCRdb lists one record per CDR3 protein. Seen here are more than 650,000 distinct CDR3 sequences, about 20% observed once, and the top ten hold roughly 22%. V usage is TRBV4-1 and J usage is TRBJ1-2; no clear D. The sequence derives from a man in his 70s in good health. The sample consisted of blood. CDR3 loop: CASSEAAQTFGYTF. CDR3 coding DNA: TGCGCCAGCAGCGAGGCAGCACAGACCTTCGGCTACACCTTC.